The TCR beta chain under discussion was sequenced for a study of Graves' ophthalmopathy and Graves' hyperthyroidism. Study-level information: Stable hyperthyroidism meant no ophthalmopathy within 18 months of follow-up.

General study findings and limits: The model's ophthalmopathy progression predictions had more than 55% sensitivity and 72% to 75% specificity.

With regard to this clonotype: The antigen remains unidentified.

TCR beta CDR3 amplification used RNA transcripts. HTBI primers were employed in first-round RT-PCR, then a second-round multiplex PCR followed. TCRdb re-analysed the multiplex PCR reads in MiXCR, keeping a single row per CDR3 protein. The table records around 1,000,000 distinct CDR3 sequences, 35% to 45% of them present only once. This CDR3 has 12 residues. Per the germline V gene, CDR1 is SQVTM and CDR2 is ANQGSEA. V shed 6 bases, J shed 9 bases, and the junction held 10 bases outside the gene matches. This TCR came from an adult man with Graves' hyperthyroidism. The specimen was peripheral blood or thyroid tissue (not recorded which). The chain combines TRBV29-1 with TRBJ1-2; 7 bases map to TRBD1. The CDR3 protein is CSVIRQGGSYTF. As DNA, the CDR3 is TGCAGCGTAATAAGACAGGGAGGAAGCTACACCTTC.